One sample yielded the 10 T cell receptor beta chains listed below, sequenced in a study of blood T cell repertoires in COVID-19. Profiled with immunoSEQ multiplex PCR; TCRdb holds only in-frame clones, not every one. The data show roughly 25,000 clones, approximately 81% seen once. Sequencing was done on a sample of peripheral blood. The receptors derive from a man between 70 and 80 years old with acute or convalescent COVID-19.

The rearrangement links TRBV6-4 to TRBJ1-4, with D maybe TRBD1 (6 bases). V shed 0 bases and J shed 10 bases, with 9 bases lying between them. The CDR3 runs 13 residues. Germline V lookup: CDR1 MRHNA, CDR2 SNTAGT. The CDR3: CASSDSDSGKLFF. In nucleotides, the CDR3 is TGTGCCAGCAGTGACTCGGACAGCGGAAAACTGTTTTTT.

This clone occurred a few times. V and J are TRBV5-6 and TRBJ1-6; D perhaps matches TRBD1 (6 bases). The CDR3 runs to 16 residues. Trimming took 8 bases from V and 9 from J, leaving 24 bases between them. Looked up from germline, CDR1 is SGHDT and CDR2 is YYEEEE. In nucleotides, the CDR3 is TGTGCCAGTCTCAGATCCAATACAGGGTCGCGTTCACCCCTCCACTTT. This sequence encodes CASLRSNTGSRSPLHF.

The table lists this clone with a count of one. DNA of the CDR3: TGCGCCAGCAGCGGAGGACAGGGAGCAACTAATGAAAAACTGTTTTTT. Translated, it gives CASSGGQGATNEKLFF. This sequence joins TRBV5-1 and TRBJ1-4, with 8 positions matching TRBD1. The CDR3 length is 16 residues. V lost 4 bases, J lost 0 bases, and 5 bases stayed unmatched. From germline, CDR1 is SGHRS and CDR2 YFSETQ.

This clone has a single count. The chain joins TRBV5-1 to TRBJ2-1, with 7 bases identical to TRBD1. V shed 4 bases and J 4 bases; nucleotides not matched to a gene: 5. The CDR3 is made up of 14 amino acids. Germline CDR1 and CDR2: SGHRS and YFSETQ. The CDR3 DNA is TGCGCCAGCAGCACACCGGGACAGTACAATGAGCAGTTCTTC. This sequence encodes CASSTPGQYNEQFF.

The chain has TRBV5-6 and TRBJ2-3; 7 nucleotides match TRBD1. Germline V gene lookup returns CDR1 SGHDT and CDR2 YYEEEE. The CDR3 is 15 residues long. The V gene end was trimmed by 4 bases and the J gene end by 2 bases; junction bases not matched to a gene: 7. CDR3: CASSHRTGATDTQYF. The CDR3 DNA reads TGTGCCAGCAGCCACCGGACAGGTGCCACAGATACGCAGTATTTT.

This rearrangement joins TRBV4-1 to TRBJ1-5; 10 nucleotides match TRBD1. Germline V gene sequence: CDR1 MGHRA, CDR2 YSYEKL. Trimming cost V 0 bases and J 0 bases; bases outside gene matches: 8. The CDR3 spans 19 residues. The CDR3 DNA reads TGCGCCAGCAGCCAAGATCCGGGACAGGGGTTAGGTAGCAATCAGCCCCAGCATTTT. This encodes CASSQDPGQGLGSNQPQHF.

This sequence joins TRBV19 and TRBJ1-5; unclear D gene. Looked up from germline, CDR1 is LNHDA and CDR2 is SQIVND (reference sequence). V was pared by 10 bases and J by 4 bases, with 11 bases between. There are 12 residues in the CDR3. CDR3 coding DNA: TGTGCCACCGAGGCACCAAATCAGCCCCAGCATTTT. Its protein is CATEAPNQPQHF.

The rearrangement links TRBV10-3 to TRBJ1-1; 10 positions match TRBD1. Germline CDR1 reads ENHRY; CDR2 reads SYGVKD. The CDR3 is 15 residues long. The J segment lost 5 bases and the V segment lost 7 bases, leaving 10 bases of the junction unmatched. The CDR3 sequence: CAIKPAGQGLTEAFF. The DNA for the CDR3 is TGTGCCATCAAACCGGCGGGACAGGGGCTAACTGAAGCTTTCTTT.

The CDR3 DNA sequence: TGTGCCAGCAGTCCGAGGCCAGGGGGAGAGCAGTACTTC. Translation: CASSPRPGGEQYF. The chain links TRBV5-4 to TRBJ2-7, with 7 positions matching TRBD1. J gave up 7 bases and V 5 bases, and 9 bases lay outside the gene matches. CDR3 length: 13 amino acids. The germline V gene encodes CDR1 SGHNT and CDR2 YYREEE (reference sequence).

The CDR3 sequence is CASSSFTEAFF. The CDR3 nucleotides read TGTGCCAGCAGTTCCTTCACTGAAGCTTTCTTT. V gene TRBV12-3 or TRBV12-4 combines with J gene TRBJ1-1, with D unclear. This CDR3 is built from 11 residues. Trimming took 4 bases from V and 4 from J, leaving 4 bases between them.